One sample yielded the 22 T cell receptor beta chains listed below, sequenced in a study of T cells expressing NK-cell markers. TCRdb re-called the 5' RACE reads; every CDR3 protein appears as one record, without DNA. This sample's clone table lists fewer than 400,000 distinct CDR3 sequences. Sample: blood T cells: a sorted CD56 or NKG2C T cell subset, CD4+ or CD8+ T cells, or bulk PBMC T cells (not recorded which). The receptor source for this set is a man aged 18-75 years in good health.

This chain links TRBV6-5 with TRBJ2-7; the D call of TRBD2 rests on TCRdb alone, since no DNA is present to check it. This CDR3 has 15 residues. CDR1 is MNHEY and CDR2 is SVGAGI in the germline V gene. The CDR3 sequence is CASRGGQTYSYEQYF.

The chain combines TRBV2 with TRBJ1-5. This CDR3 is built from 13 residues. Germline values: CDR1 SNHLY, CDR2 FYNNEI. The CDR3 spells CASRRENDQPQHF.

This chain connects TRBV7-9 to TRBJ1-2. CDR3 length: 14 residues. Per the germline V gene, CDR1 is SEHNR and CDR2 is FQNEAQ (reference sequence). The chain's CDR3 is CASSLYDGNYGYTF.

The chain has TRBV10-3 and TRBJ2-5; the TCRdb D gene call, TRBD2, has no DNA to confirm it. Germline CDR1 is ENHRY and CDR2 is SYGVKD. The CDR3 runs 14 residues. The CDR3 protein is CAISWLAGVETQYF.

The chain has TRBV6-1 and TRBJ2-1; there is no DNA to check the TCRdb D call of TRBD1. CDR1 MNHNS and CDR2 SASEGT come from the germline V gene. The CDR3 has 17 amino acids. This chain's CDR3 is CASRVRRTGVSYNEQFF.

This chain links TRBV5-6 with TRBJ2-2; TCRdb lists TRBD1, though no DNA is available to test this call. This CDR3 comprises 17 residues. CDR1 and CDR2 (germline): SGHDT, YYEEEE. The CDR3 loop reads CASSPDTGFVVTGELFF.

The gene calls are TRBV27 and TRBJ2-1; TCRdb names TRBD1, which stays unverified in the absence of DNA. This CDR3 spans 15 amino acids. The V gene's germline CDR1 is MNHEY and CDR2 SMNVEV (reference sequence). Here the CDR3 reads CASSLGGKTYNEQFF.

The chain employs TRBV6-1 and TRBJ1-2. The CDR3 consists of 14 residues. Per the germline V gene, CDR1 is MNHNS and CDR2 is SASEGT. The CDR3 protein is CASSAGVPNYGYTF.

V usage is TRBV19 and J usage is TRBJ2-4; TCRdb picks TRBD1, but there is no DNA to check that call. The CDR3 is made up of 16 amino acids. Germline values: CDR1 LNHDA, CDR2 SQIVND (reference sequence). CDR3 in amino acids: CASSPTGARTKNIQYF.

The CDR3 sequence: CASNNGQGSEQYF. The chain carries TRBV2 and TRBJ2-7; TCRdb designates TRBD1, a call that cannot be tested without DNA. The germline CDR1 and CDR2 sequences are SNHLY and FYNNEI. This CDR3 comprises 13 residues. Using reference TRBV2 and TRBJ2-7 for the parts outside the CDR3, the full variable domain is EPEVTQTPSHQVTQMGQEVILRCVPISNHLYFYWYRQILGQKVEFLVSFYNNEISEKSEIFDDQFSVERPDGSNFTLKIRSTKLEDSAMYFCASNNGQGSEQYFGPGTRLTVT.

The chain combines TRBV6-1 with TRBJ1-1. Germline assignment: CDR1 MNHNS and CDR2 SASEGT. There are 12 residues in the CDR3. CDR3 sequence reads: CASKREGTEAFF.

CDR3 in amino acids: CASSGSGTGGEKLFF. The rearrangement uses TRBV5-1 and TRBJ1-4; TCRdb picks TRBD1, but there is no DNA to check that call. The CDR3 sequence is 15 residues long. Per germline, CDR1 SGHRS and CDR2 YFSETQ.

This chain joins TRBV5-1 and TRBJ1-6. In germline, CDR1 is SGHRS, CDR2 YFSETQ. The CDR3 runs 13 residues. The CDR3: CASSTDQNSPLHF.

The rearrangement links TRBV10-2 to TRBJ1-1. This CDR3 region has 14 residues. Per the germline V gene, CDR1 is WSHSY and CDR2 is SAAADI. This CDR3 is CASSELLGNTEAFF.

The chain uses TRBV20-1 and TRBJ2-7; TCRdb's D call, TRBD1, is unchecked because there is no DNA. CDR1 is DFQATT, CDR2 SNEGSKA, per germline (reference sequence). CDR3 length equals 15 residues. Here the CDR3 reads CSARGLGDVLYEQYF.

This chain connects TRBV7-6 to TRBJ1-3; the TCRdb call, TRBD1, lacks DNA for checking. From germline, CDR1 is SGHVS and CDR2 FNYEAQ. The CDR3 spans 15 residues. CDR3 sequence reads: CASSLTGTPGNTIYF.

The V gene is TRBV7-9, the J gene TRBJ2-7; the TCRdb D gene call, TRBD1, has no DNA to confirm it. The CDR3 is 13 residues long. From germline, CDR1 is SEHNR and CDR2 FQNEAQ (reference sequence). This CDR3 reads CASSLDRGDEQYF.

This chain uses TRBV6-1 with TRBJ2-1; lacking DNA, the TRBD1 call made by TCRdb goes unchecked. The CDR3 runs to 14 residues. Germline-derived CDR1 and CDR2 are MNHNS and SASEGT. This CDR3 reads CASRRGDTYNEQFF.

The chain is built from TRBV5-1 and TRBJ2-7; TCRdb lists TRBD1, though no DNA is available to test this call. The CDR3 has 14 amino acids. Germline V gene data show CDR1 as SGHRS and CDR2 as YFSETQ. This CDR3 reads CATSGTGESYEQYF.

V and J are TRBV19 and TRBJ2-4. Germline CDR1 and CDR2: LNHDA and SQIVND (reference sequence). The CDR3 contains 14 residues. CDR3 residues: CASSTVLAKNIQYF. Full variable domain (missing parts from reference TRBV19 and TRBJ2-4): DGGITQSPKYLFRKEGQNVTLSCEQNLNHDAMYWYRQDPGQGLRLIYYSQIVNDFQKGDIAEGYSVSREKKESFPLTVTSAQKNPTAFYLCASSTVLAKNIQYFGAGTRLSVL.

The V gene is TRBV18, the J gene TRBJ2-5; checking the TCRdb D call of TRBD2 is not possible without DNA. The germline gives CDR1 KGHSH, CDR2 LQKENI. The CDR3 spans 14 residues. CDR3 residues: CASSPPSGVETQYF.

The CDR3 reads CASSGLAGGSGELFF. This sequence joins TRBV19 and TRBJ2-2; TCRdb gives TRBD2 as the D gene, but with no DNA this cannot be confirmed. The CDR3 sequence is 15 residues long. Germline CDR1 and CDR2: LNHDA and SQIVND (reference sequence).